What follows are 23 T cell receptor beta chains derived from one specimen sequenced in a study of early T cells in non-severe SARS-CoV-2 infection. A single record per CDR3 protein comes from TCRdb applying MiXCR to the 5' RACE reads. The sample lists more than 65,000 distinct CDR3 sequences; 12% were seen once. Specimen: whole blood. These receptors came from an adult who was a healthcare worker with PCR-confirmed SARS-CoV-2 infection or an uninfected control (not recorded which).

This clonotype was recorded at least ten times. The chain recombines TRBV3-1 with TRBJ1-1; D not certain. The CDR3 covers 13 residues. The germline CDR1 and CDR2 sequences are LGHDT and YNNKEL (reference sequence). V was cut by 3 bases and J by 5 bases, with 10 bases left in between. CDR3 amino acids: CASSHRAGTEAFF. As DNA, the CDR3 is TGTGCCAGCAGCCACCGGGCGGGGACTGAAGCTTTCTTT. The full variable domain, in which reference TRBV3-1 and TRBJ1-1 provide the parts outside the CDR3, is DTAVSQTPKYLVTQMGNDKSIKCEQNLGHDTMYWYKQDSKKFLKIMFSYNNKELIINETVPNRFSPKSPDKAHLNLHINSLELGDSAVYFCASSHRAGTEAFFGQGTRLTVV.

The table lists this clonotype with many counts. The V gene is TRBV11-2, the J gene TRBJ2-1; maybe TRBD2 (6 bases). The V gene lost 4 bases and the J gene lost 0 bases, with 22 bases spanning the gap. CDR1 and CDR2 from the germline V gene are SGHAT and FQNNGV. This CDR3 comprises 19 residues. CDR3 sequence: CASSSLTRRGRDSYNEQFF. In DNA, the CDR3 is TGTGCCAGCAGCTCTTTGACTAGGAGGGGACGAGACTCCTACAATGAGCAGTTCTTC.

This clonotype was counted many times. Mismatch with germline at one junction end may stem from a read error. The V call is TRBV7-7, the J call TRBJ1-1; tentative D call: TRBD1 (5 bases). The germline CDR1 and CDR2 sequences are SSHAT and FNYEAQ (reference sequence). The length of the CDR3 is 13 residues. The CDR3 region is CASSMTENTEAFF. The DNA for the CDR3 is TGTGCTAGCAGCATGACAGAGAACACTGAAGCTTTCTTT.

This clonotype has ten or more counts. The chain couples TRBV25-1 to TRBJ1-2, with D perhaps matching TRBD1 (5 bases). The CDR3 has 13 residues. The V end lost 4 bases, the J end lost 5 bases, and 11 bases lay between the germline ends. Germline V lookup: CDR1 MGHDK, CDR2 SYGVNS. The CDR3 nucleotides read TGTGCCAGCAGTGGGGGACGATTGTATGGCTACACCTTC. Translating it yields CASSGGRLYGYTF.

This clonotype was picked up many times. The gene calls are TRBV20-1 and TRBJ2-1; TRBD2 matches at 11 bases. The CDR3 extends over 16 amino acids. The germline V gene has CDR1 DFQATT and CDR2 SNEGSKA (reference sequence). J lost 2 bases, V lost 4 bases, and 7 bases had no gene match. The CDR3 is CSAKGTSGATYNEQFF. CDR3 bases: TGCAGTGCTAAAGGGACTAGCGGAGCTACCTACAATGAGCAGTTCTTC.

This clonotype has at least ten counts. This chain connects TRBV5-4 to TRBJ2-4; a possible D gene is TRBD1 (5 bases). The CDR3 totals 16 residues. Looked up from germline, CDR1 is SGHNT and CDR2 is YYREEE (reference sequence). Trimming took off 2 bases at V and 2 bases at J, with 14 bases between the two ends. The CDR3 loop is CASSFSQGPPKNIQYF. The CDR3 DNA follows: TGTGCCAGCAGCTTCAGTCAGGGTCCTCCCAAAAACATTCAGTACTTC.

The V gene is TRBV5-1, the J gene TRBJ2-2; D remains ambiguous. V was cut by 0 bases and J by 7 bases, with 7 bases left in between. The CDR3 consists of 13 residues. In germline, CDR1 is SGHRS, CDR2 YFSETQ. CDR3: CASSLEIGGELFF. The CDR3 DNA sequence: TGCGCCAGCAGCTTGGAAATAGGCGGGGAGCTGTTTTTT.

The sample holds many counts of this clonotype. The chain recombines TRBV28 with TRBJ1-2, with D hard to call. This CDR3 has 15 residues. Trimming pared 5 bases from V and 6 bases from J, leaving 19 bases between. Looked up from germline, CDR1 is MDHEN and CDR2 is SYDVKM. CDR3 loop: CASSPSWREAHGYTF. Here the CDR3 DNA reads TGTGCCAGCAGTCCCTCTTGGCGGGAAGCCCATGGCTACACCTTC.

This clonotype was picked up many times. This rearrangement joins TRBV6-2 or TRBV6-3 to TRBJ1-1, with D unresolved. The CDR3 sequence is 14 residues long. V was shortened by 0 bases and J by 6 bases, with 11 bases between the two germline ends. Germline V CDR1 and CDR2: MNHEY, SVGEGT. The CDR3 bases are TGTGCCAGCAGTTACTCAACAGATTCCTCTGAAGCTTTCTTT. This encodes CASSYSTDSSEAFF.

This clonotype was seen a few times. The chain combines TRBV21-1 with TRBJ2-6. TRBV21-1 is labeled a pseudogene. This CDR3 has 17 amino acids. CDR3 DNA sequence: TGTGCCAGCAGCCTTCCGACTGACCTCTCTGGGGCCAACGTCCTGACTTTC. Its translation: CASSLPTDLSGANVLTF.

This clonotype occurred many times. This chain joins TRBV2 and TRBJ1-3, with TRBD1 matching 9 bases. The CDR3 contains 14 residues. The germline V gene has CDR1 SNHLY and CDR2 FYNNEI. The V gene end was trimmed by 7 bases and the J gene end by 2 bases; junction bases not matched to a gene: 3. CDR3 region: CASKTGGAGNTIYF. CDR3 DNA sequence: TGTGCCAGCAAGACAGGGGGAGCTGGAAACACCATATATTTT.

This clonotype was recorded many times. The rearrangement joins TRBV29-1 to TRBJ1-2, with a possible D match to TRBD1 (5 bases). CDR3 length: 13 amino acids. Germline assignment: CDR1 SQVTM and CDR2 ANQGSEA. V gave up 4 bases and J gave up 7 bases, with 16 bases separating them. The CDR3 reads CSVARGGYSGYTF. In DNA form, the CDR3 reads TGCAGCGTTGCCCGTGGGGGGTACTCTGGCTACACCTTC.

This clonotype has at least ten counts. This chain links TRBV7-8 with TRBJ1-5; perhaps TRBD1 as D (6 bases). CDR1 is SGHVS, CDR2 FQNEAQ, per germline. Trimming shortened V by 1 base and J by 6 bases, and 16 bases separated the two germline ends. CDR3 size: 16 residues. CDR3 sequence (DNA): TGTGCCAGCAGCTTAGGGACGGGGGGCTTAGGTCAGCCCCAGCATTTT. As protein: CASSLGTGGLGQPQHF.

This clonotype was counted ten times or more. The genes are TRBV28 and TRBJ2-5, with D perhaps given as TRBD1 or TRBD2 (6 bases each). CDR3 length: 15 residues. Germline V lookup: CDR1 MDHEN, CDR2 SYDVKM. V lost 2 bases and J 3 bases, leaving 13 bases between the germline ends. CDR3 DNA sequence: TGTGCCAGCAGTTTACGGGGGCCACCCGAAGAGACCCAGTACTTC. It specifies CASSLRGPPEETQYF.

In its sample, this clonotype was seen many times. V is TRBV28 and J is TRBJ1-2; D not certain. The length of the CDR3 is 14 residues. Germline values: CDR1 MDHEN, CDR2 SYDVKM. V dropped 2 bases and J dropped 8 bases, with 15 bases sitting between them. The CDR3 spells CASSLGDRSRGYTF. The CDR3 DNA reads TGTGCCAGCAGTTTAGGTGACCGCTCGCGGGGCTACACCTTC.

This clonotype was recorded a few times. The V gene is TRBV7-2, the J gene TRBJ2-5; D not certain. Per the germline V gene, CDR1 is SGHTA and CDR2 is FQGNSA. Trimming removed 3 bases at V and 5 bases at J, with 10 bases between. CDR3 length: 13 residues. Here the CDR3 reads CASSFSILETQYF. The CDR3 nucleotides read TGTGCCAGCAGCTTTTCTATCCTTGAGACCCAGTACTTC. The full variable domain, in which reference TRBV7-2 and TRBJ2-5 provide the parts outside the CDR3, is GAGVSQSPSNKVTEKGKDVELRCDPISGHTALYWYRQSLGQGLEFLIYFQGNSAPDKSGLPSDRFSAERTGGSVSTLTIQRTQQEDSAVYLCASSFSILETQYFGPGTRLLVL.

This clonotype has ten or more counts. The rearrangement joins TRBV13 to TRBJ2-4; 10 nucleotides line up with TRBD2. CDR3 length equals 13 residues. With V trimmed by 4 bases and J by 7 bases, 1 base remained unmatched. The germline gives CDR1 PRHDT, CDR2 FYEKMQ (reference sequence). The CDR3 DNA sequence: TGTGCCAGCAGCTCTAGCGGGGGCAACATTCAGTACTTC. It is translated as CASSSSGGNIQYF.

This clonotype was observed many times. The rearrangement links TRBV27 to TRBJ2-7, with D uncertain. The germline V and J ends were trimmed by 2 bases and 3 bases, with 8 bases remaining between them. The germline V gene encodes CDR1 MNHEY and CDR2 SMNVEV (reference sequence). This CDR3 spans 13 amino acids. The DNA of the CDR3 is TGTGCCAGCAGTTTAACCCTCCACTACGAGCAGTACTTC. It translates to CASSLTLHYEQYF.

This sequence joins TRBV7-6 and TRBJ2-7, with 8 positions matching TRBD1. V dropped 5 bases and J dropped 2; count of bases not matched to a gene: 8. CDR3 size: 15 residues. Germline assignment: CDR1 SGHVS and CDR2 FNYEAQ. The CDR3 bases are TGTGCCAGCAGCCCCGGACCGGGACAGGCCTACGAGCAGTACTTC. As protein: CASSPGPGQAYEQYF.

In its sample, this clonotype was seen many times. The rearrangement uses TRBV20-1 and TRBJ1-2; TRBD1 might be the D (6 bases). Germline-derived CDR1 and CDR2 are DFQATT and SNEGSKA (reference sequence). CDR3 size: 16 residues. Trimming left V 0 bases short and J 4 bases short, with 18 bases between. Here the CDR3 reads CSARDTPEQGTYGYTF. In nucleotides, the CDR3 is TGCAGTGCTAGAGATACCCCAGAACAGGGCACCTATGGCTACACCTTC.

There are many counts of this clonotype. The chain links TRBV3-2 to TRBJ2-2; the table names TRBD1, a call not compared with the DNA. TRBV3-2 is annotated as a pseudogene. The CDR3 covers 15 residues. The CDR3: CASSQDWGGSGELFF. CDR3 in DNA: TGTGCCAGCAGCCAAGACTGGGGGGGGAGCGGGGAGCTGTTTTTT.

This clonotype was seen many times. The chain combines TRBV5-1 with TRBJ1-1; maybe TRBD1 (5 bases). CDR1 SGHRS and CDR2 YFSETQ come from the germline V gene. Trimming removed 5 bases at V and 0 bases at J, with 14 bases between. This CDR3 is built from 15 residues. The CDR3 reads CASSQQTDLNTEAFF. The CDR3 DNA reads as TGCGCCAGCAGTCAGCAGACAGACCTGAACACTGAAGCTTTCTTT.

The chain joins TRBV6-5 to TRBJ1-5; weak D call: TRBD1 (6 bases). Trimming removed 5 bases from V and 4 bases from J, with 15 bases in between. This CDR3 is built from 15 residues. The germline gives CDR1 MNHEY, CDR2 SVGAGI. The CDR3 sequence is CASSREGGFNQPQHF. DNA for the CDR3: TGTGCCAGCAGTCGCGAGGGGGGGTTTAATCAGCCCCAGCATTTT.